This T cell receptor beta chain stems from a study of shared clonotypes between healthy human individuals. Method: immunoSEQ multiplex PCR; TCRdb's copy keeps in-frame clones and lacks some. This sample has roughly 1,000,000 clones, with approximately 80% found just once. Trimming took 2 bases from V and 8 from J, leaving 9 bases between them. From germline, CDR1 is SGHTA and CDR2 FQGNSA. This CDR3 is built from 12 residues. The V and J genes are TRBV7-2 and TRBJ1-1; D gene unclear. The receptor's source is a man aged 18 to 29 in good health. Some clones in this sample may be carry-over from other donors' samples. Sequencing was carried out using memory CD4+ T cells from PBMCs. Documented subset: CD45RA-negative fraction. The CDR3 reads CASSLWPGEAFF. CDR3 DNA sequence: TGTGCCAGCAGCTTATGGCCTGGCGAAGCTTTCTTT.